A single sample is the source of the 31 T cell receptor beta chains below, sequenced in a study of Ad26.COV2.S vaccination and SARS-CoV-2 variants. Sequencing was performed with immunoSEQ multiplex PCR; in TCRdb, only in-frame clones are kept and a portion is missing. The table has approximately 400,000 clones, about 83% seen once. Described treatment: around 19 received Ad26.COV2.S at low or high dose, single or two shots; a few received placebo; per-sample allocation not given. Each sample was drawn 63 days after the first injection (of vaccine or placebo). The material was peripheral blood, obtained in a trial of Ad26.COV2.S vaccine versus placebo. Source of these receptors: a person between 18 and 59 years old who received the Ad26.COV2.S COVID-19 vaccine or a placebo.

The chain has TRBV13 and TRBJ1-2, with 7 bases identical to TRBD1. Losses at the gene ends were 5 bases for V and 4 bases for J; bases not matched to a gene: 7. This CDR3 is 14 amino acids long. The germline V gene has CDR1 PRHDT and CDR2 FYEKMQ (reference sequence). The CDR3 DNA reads TGTGCCAGCAGCGCCAGGGGGTTGAGCTATGGCTACACCTTC. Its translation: CASSARGLSYGYTF. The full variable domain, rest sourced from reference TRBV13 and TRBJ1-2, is AAGVIQSPRHLIKEKRETATLKCYPIPRHDTVYWYQQGPGQDPQFLISFYEKMQSDKGSIPDRFSAQQFSDYHSELNMSSLELGDSALYFCASSARGLSYGYTFGSGTRLTVV.

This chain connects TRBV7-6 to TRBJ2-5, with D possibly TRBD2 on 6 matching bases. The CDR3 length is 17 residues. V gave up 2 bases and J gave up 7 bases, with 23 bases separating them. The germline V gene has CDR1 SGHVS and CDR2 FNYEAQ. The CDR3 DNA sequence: TGTGCCAGCAGCTTAACAACCCCGGGAGCATCAAAAGGGACCCAGTACTTC. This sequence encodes CASSLTTPGASKGTQYF.

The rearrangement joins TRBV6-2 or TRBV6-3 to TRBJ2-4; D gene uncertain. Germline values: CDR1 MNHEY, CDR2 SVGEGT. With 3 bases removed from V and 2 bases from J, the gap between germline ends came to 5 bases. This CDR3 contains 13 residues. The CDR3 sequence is CASSYTPKNIQYF. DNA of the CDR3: TGTGCCAGCAGTTATACACCCAAAAACATTCAGTACTTC.

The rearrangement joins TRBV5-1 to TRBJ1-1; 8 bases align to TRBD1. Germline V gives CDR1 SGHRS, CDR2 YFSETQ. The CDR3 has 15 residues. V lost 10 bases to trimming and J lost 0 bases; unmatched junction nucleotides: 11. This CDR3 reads CASRTGPNMNTEAFF. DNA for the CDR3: TGCGCCTCACGGACAGGGCCAAACATGAACACTGAAGCTTTCTTT.

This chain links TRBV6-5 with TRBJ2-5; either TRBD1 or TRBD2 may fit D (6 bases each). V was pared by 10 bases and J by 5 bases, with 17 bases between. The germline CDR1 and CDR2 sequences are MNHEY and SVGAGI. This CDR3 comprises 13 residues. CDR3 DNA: TGTGCCAACGGATGGGGGGCCGGGGAGACCCAGTACTTC. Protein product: CANGWGAGETQYF.

The CDR3 reads CASSLLGGGNQPQHF. The CDR3, as DNA: TGTGCCAGCAGCTTGCTTGGGGGAGGGAATCAGCCCCAGCATTTT. The chain employs TRBV5-5 and TRBJ1-5; D perhaps matches TRBD1 (5 bases). This CDR3 is 15 amino acids long. Between the trimmed V and J ends, which lost 1 base and 4 bases, there was a span of 12 bases. CDR1 and CDR2 (germline): SGHKS, YYEKEE (reference sequence).

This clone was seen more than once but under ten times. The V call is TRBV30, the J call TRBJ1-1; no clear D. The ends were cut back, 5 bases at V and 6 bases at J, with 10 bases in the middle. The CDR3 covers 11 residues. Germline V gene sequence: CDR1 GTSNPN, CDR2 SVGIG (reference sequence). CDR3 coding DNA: TGTGCCTGGGAGAGGGAGGCTGAAGCTTTCTTT. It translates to CAWEREAEAFF.

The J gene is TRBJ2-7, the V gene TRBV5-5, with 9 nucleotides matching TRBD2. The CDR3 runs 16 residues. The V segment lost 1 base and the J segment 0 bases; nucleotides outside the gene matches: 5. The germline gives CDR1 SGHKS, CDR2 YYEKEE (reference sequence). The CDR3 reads CASSLSAGGNSYEQYF. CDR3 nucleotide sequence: TGTGCCAGCAGCTTGTCGGCGGGAGGGAACTCCTACGAGCAGTACTTC.

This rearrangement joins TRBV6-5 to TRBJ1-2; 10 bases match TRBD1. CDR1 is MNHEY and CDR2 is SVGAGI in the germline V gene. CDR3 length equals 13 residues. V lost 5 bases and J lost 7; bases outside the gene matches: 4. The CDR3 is CASSRQGARGYTF. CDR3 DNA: TGTGCCAGCAGTAGACAGGGGGCGCGTGGCTACACCTTC.

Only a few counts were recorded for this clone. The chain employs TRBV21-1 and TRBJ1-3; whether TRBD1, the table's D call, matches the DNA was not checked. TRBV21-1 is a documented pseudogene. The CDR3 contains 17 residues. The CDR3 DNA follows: TGTGCCAGCATCCAGGACAGGGGACAAAGGAGTGGAAACACCATATATTTT. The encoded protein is CASIQDRGQRSGNTIYF.

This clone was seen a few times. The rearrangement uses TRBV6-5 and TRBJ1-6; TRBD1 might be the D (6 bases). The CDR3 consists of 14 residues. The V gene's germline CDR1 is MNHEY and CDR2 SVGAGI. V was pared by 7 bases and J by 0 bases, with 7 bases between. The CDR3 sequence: CASTGVSYNSPLHF. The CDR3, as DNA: TGTGCCAGCACAGGGGTCTCCTATAATTCACCCCTCCACTTT.

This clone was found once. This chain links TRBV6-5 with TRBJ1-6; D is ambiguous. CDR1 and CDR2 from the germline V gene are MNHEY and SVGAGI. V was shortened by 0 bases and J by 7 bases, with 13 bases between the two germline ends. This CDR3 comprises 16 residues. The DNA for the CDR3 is TGTGCCAGCAGTTACTCGGCCGGACTGGAGAATTCACCCCTCCACTTT. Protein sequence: CASSYSAGLENSPLHF.

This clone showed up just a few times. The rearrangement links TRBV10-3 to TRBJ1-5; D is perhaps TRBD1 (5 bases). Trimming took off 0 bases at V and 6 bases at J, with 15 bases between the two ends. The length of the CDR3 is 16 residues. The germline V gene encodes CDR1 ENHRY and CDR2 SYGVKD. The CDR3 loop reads CAISESNRPRGQPQHF. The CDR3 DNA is TGTGCCATCAGTGAGTCAAACAGACCGAGGGGTCAGCCCCAGCATTTT.

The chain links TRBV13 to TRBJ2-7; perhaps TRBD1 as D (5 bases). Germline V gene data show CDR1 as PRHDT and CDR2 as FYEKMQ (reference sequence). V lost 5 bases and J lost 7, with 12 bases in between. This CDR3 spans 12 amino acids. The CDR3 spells CASSHLRTEQYF. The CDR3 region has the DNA TGTGCCAGCAGCCATCTCCGGACAGAGCAGTACTTC.

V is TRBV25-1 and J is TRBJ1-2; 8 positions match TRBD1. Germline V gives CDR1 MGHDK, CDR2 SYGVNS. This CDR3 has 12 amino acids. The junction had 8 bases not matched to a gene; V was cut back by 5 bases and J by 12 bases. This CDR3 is CASSKSDRAHTF. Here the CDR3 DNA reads TGTGCCAGCAGTAAATCGGACAGGGCTCACACCTTC.

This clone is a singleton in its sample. The CDR3 DNA is TGTGCCAGCCAAACAGGGGTCGGTAATTCACCCCTCCACTTT. Its translation is CASQTGVGNSPLHF. The rearrangement joins TRBV2 to TRBJ1-6; TRBD1 agrees at 7 bases. Per germline, CDR1 SNHLY and CDR2 FYNNEI. V dropped 8 bases and J dropped 6; count of bases not matched to a gene: 7. This CDR3 contains 14 residues.

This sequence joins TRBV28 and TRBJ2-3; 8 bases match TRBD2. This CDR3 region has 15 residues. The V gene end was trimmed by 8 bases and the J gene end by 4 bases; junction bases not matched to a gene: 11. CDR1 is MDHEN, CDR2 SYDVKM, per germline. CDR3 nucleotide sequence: TGTGCCAGCGCGGTAGCGGGAAGTCGGTCAGATACGCAGTATTTT. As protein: CASAVAGSRSDTQYF. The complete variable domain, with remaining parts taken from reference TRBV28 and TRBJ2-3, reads DVKVTQSSRYLVKRTGEKVFLECVQDMDHENMFWYRQDPGLGLRLIYFSYDVKMKEKGDIPEGYSVSREKKERFSLILESASTNQTSMYLCASAVAGSRSDTQYFGPGTRLTVL.

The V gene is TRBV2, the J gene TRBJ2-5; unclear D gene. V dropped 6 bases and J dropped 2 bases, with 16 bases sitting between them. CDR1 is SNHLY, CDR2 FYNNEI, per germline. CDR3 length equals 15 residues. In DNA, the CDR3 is TGTGCCAGCAGGGACCGAACATTTGGACAAGAGACCCAGTACTTC. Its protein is CASRDRTFGQETQYF.

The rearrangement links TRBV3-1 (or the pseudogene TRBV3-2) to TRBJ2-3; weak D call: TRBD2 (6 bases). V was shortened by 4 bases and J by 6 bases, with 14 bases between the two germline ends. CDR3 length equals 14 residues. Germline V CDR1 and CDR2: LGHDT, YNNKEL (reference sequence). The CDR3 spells CASSPRVAVDTQYF. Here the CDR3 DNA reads TGTGCCAGCAGCCCTCGGGTAGCGGTGGATACGCAGTATTTT.

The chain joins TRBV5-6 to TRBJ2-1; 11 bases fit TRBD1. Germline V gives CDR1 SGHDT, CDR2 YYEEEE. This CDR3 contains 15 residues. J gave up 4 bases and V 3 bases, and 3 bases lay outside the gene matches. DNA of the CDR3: TGTGCCAGCAGCTGGACAGGGGGCTGGTACAATGAGCAGTTCTTC. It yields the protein CASSWTGGWYNEQFF.

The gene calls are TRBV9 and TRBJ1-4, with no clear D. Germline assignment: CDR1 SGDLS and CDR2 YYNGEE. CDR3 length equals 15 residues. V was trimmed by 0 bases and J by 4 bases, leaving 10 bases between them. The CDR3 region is CASSVGDPDNEKLFF. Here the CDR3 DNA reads TGTGCCAGCAGCGTAGGCGACCCCGATAATGAAAAACTGTTTTTT.

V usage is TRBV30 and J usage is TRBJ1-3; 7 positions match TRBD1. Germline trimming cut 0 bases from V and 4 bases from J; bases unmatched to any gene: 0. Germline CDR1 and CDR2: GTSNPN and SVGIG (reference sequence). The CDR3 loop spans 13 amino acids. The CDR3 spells CAWSVQGGNTIYF. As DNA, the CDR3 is TGTGCCTGGAGTGTACAGGGGGGAAACACCATATATTTT.

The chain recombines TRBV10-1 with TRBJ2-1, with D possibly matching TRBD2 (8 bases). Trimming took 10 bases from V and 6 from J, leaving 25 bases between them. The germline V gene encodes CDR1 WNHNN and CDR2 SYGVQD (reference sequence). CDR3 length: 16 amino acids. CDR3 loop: CAIEGAGGLMGNEQFF. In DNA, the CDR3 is TGCGCCATAGAGGGGGCGGGAGGCCTCATGGGCAATGAGCAGTTCTTC.

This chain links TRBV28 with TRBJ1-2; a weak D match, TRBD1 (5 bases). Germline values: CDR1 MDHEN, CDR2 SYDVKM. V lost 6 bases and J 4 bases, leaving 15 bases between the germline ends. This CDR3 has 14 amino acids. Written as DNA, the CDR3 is TGTGCCAGCAGCATGCAGGGAGGAAGCTATGGCTACACCTTC. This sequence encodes CASSMQGGSYGYTF.

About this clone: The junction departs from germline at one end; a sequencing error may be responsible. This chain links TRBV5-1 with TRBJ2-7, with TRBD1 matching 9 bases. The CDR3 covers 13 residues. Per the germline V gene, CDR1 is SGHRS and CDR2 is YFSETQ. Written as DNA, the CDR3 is TGCGCCAGCAGCTTGGACTCCCGGGACAGGGTCAACTTC. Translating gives CASSLDSRDRVNF. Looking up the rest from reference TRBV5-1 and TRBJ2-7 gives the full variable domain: KAGVTQTPRYLIKTRGQQVTLSCSPISGHRSVSWYQQTPGQGLQFLFEYFSETQRNKGNFPGRFSGRQFSNSRSEMNVSTLELGDSALYLCASSLDSRDRVNFGPGTRLTVT.

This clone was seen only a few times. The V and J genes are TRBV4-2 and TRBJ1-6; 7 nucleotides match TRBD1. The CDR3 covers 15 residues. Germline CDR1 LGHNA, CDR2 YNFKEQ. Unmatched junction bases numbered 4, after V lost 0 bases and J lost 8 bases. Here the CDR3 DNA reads TGTGCCAGCAGCCAAGATAGGGACAGTTATTCACCCCTCCACTTT. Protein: CASSQDRDSYSPLHF.

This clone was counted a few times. CDR3 loop: CASSDIRFQQAEAFF. CDR3 DNA sequence: TGTGCCAGCAGTGATATAAGGTTCCAACAGGCTGAAGCTTTCTTT. This sequence joins TRBV6-1 and TRBJ1-1; tentatively, D is TRBD1 (5 bases). From germline, CDR1 is MNHNS and CDR2 SASEGT. V lost 3 bases to trimming and J lost 6 bases, with 17 bases between them. This CDR3 has 15 amino acids.

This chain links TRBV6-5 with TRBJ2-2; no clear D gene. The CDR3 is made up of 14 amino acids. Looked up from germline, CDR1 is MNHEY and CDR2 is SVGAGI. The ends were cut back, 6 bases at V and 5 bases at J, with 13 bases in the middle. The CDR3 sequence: CASSPIGETGELFF. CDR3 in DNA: TGTGCCAGCAGCCCCATTGGAGAAACCGGGGAGCTGTTTTTT.

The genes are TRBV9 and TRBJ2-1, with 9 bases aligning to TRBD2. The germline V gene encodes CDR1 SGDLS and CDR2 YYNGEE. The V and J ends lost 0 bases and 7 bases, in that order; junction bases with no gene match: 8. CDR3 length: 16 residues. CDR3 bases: TGTGCCAGCAGCGTAGGAGGTATAGCGGGGGTGAATGAGCAGTTCTTC. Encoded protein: CASSVGGIAGVNEQFF.

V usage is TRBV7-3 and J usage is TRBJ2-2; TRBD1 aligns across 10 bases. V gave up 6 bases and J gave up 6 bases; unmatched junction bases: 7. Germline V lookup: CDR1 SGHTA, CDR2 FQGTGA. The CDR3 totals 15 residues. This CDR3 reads CASSSGQGVAGELFF. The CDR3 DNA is TGTGCCAGCAGTTCCGGACAGGGGGTAGCCGGGGAGCTGTTTTTT.

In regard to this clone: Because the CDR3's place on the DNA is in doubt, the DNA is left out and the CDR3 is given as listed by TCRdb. The CDR3 region is CASSTSTGGNYGYTF. J is TRBJ1-2 and V is TRBV11-1; the tabulated D call, TRBD1, remains unverified against the DNA. CDR1 is SGHAT, CDR2 FQDESV, per germline (reference sequence). The CDR3 spans 15 residues, counting both ends.